This note documents a single TCR beta chain sequence. Antigen unknown. This specimen belongs to a study of T cell repertoires in cytomegalovirus infection. One entry per CDR3 protein results from TCRdb running MiXCR on the reads. The repertoire includes about 890,000 distinct CDR3 sequences, roughly 31% of them detected once, and around 15% sits in the top ten. Trimming took off 6 bases at V and 2 bases at J, with 13 bases between the two ends. Germline CDR1 SEHNR, CDR2 FQNEAQ (reference sequence). The CDR3 sequence is 14 residues long. The chain has TRBV7-9 and TRBJ1-2; D remains unclear. The TCR sequence derives from a human donor in good health (CMV status not recorded). Some clones in this sample may be carry-over from other donors' samples. Specimen: cultured CD8+ T cells from PBMCs, collected from culture after CMV antigen stimulation. The CDR3 sequence is CASRSAGMNYGYTF. Written as DNA, the CDR3 is TGTGCCAGCAGAAGTGCCGGTATGAACTATGGCTACACCTTC.